This TCR beta chain is drawn from a study of CD8 T cells in ankylosing spondylitis. This clonotype has a count of ten or more. Its antigen is as yet unknown. General study points: Disease-linked clones bore a CD8+ phenotype, appearing relatively rarely in peripheral blood. Prior literature has documented some motif variants in synovial fluid and blood from reactive arthritis.

CDR3 size: 13 residues. Trimming pared 0 bases from V and 7 bases from J, leaving 7 bases between. The germline gives CDR1 MGHRA, CDR2 YSYEKL. As the method for making TCR beta libraries, quantitative 5'-RACE with molecular barcodes was used. Using its own MiXCR run on the 5' RACE reads, TCRdb lists one record per CDR3 protein. Seen here are roughly 150,000 distinct CDR3 sequences, about 7% observed once, and the top ten hold around an eighth. The source material was blood, either unsorted or a sorted T cell fraction (not recorded which). The chain couples TRBV4-1 to TRBJ1-5, with a weak D call TRBD1 (5 bases). This clonotype originated in a female donor with ankylosing spondylitis or in good health (not recorded which). CDR3 DNA sequence: TGCGCCAGCAGCCAAGACGGGGGGCAGCCCCAGCATTTT. This codes for CASSQDGGQPQHF.